This entry lists 18 T cell receptor beta chains sequenced from one sample in a study of PD-1 blockade in classical Hodgkin lymphoma. Some clones are missing from TCRdb's copy, which holds only in-frame ones; the method was immunoSEQ multiplex PCR. There are some 23,000 clones in the sample; about 90% occur only once, and roughly 0.58% lies in the top ten. The sample's time point: newly diagnosed, previously untreated cHL patient sample. Using magnetic negative selection, the CD4+ T cells were separated out of thawed PBMCs. Sequences were obtained from CD4+ T cells from blood. These TCRs come from a human donor with classical Hodgkin lymphoma.

This chain uses TRBV12-5 with TRBJ2-3, with unresolved D. CDR3 length: 13 amino acids. Germline assignment: CDR1 LGHNT and CDR2 FRNRAP. V shed 6 bases and J shed 2 bases, with 9 bases lying between them. In DNA form, the CDR3 reads TGTGCTAGTGGAAGACCCAACACAGATACGCAGTATTTT. Protein product: CASGRPNTDTQYF.

This clone appeared a single time. The J gene is TRBJ2-3, the V gene TRBV5-8; tentatively, D is TRBD2 (5 bases). CDR3 size: 15 residues. Germline loops: CDR1 SGHTS, CDR2 YDEGEE. V was shortened by 3 bases and J by 0 bases, with 11 bases between the two germline ends. The CDR3 DNA is TGTGCCAGCAGCTCTAGACTAATTAGCACAGATACGCAGTATTTT. Its protein is CASSSRLISTDTQYF.

This sequence joins TRBV11-2 and TRBJ2-1, with 12 bases lining up with TRBD2. Germline lookup yields CDR1 SGHAT and CDR2 FQNNGV. V lost 5 bases to trimming and J lost 5 bases; unmatched junction nucleotides: 13. The CDR3 totals 18 residues. The CDR3 DNA is TGTGCCAGCAGCCAAATCCAACGGGGACTAGCGGGCGACAATGAGCAGTTCTTC. Its translation: CASSQIQRGLAGDNEQFF.

This rearrangement joins TRBV5-6 to TRBJ2-5; TRBD2 agrees at 12 bases. Unmatched junction bases numbered 5, after V lost 0 bases and J lost 2 bases. The length of the CDR3 is 17 residues. CDR1 is SGHDT and CDR2 is YYEEEE in the germline V gene. The CDR3 loop is CASSLGGLAGGQETQYF. In nucleotides, the CDR3 is TGTGCCAGCAGCTTGGGTGGTCTAGCGGGGGGGCAAGAGACCCAGTACTTC.

The CDR3 region is CASSVSVRGDSYF. The CDR3 nucleotides read TGTGCCAGCAGCGTATCGGTTAGGGGGGATTCGTACTTC. V usage is TRBV9 and J usage is TRBJ2-7; perhaps D is TRBD1 or TRBD2 (6 bases each). The CDR3 runs to 13 residues. From germline, CDR1 is SGDLS and CDR2 YYNGEE. V lost 1 base and J lost 12, with 17 bases in between.

The chain joins TRBV6-5 to TRBJ2-3; D is possibly TRBD2 (6 bases). Germline CDR1 MNHEY, CDR2 SVGAGI. CDR3 length: 13 amino acids. Trimming pared 7 bases from V and 5 bases from J, leaving 13 bases between. The CDR3 here is CASKRGAGDTQYF. DNA for the CDR3: TGTGCCAGCAAGAGGGGAGCGGGAGATACGCAGTATTTT.

This chain connects TRBV9 to TRBJ2-3; 8 positions match TRBD1. The CDR3 is 13 residues long. V dropped 2 bases and J dropped 6; count of bases not matched to a gene: 2. The germline V gene encodes CDR1 SGDLS and CDR2 YYNGEE. The DNA of the CDR3 is TGTGCCAGCAGCGTTCAGGGGGCGGATACGCAGTATTTT. As protein: CASSVQGADTQYF.

This chain connects TRBV3-2 to TRBJ1-6. TRBV3-2 counts as a pseudogene. The CDR3 is 9 amino acids. CDR3: CASISPLHF. In DNA form, the CDR3 reads TGTGCCAGCATTTCACCCCTCCACTTT.

The chain couples TRBV19 to TRBJ2-3; D gene ambiguous. In germline, CDR1 is LNHDA, CDR2 SQIVND (reference sequence). The CDR3 spans 17 residues. V dropped 3 bases and J dropped 0 bases, with 16 bases sitting between them. CDR3 protein: CASSIRSGFVSTDTQYF. DNA for the CDR3: TGTGCCAGTAGTATCCGATCGGGCTTCGTAAGCACAGATACGCAGTATTTT.

The chain is built from TRBV5-1 and TRBJ2-5, with D possibly matching TRBD1 (5 bases). The CDR3 loop spans 13 amino acids. Germline V gene data show CDR1 as SGHRS and CDR2 as YFSETQ. Trimming cost V 3 bases and J 2 bases, with 8 bases left between them. The CDR3, as DNA: TGCGCCAGCAGCTCGAGGACACAAGAGACCCAGTACTTC. It is translated as CASSSRTQETQYF. Full variable domain (remainder filled in from reference TRBV5-1 and TRBJ2-5): KAGVTQTPRYLIKTRGQQVTLSCSPISGHRSVSWYQQTPGQGLQFLFEYFSETQRNKGNFPGRFSGRQFSNSRSEMNVSTLELGDSALYLCASSSRTQETQYFGPGTRLLVL.

DNA for the CDR3: TGTGCCATCAGTGAGTCCCAGGGGTTAGGTGAAAAACTGTTTTTT. Protein product: CAISESQGLGEKLFF. The chain is built from TRBV10-3 and TRBJ1-4, with D perhaps TRBD1 (6 bases). V lost 0 bases and J 7 bases, leaving 12 bases between the germline ends. The CDR3 covers 15 residues. The germline V gene encodes CDR1 ENHRY and CDR2 SYGVKD.

The V call is TRBV12-5, the J call TRBJ1-1; D perhaps matches TRBD1 (6 bases). Germline-derived CDR1 and CDR2 are LGHNT and FRNRAP. The V and J ends lost 1 base and 6 bases respectively, with 18 bases between them. The CDR3 is 16 amino acids. CDR3 sequence (DNA): TGTGCTAGTGGTTTGGAACAGGGAGGAGGCGTCCCTGAAGCTTTCTTT. Amino acids: CASGLEQGGGVPEAFF.

This clone was counted a few times. The gene calls are TRBV6-5 and TRBJ1-5, with D uncertain. V was clipped by 10 bases and J by 0 bases, with 10 bases between them. The CDR3 consists of 13 residues. Germline lookup yields CDR1 MNHEY and CDR2 SVGAGI. CDR3 protein: CATSPYSNQPQHF. DNA for the CDR3: TGTGCCACCAGCCCTTATAGCAATCAGCCCCAGCATTTT.

The chain links TRBV12-5 to TRBJ2-1, with D tentatively TRBD2 (7 bases). Per germline, CDR1 LGHNT and CDR2 FRNRAP. Deletions cut 1 base from V and 9 bases from J, with 16 bases between. CDR3 size: 15 residues. The CDR3 region has the DNA TGTGCTAGTGGTTTGGAAAGTGGGGGGGCCTGTGAGCAGTTCTTC. Its translation: CASGLESGGACEQFF.

This chain connects TRBV15 to TRBJ1-2; unclear D gene. The CDR3 is 14 residues long. Germline V gene lookup returns CDR1 LNHNV and CDR2 YYDKDF (reference sequence). Trimming pared 0 bases from V and 2 bases from J, leaving 7 bases between. The CDR3 sequence: CATSREDGNYGYTF. The CDR3 DNA sequence: TGTGCCACCAGCAGAGAGGACGGGAACTATGGCTACACCTTC.

The chain has TRBV5-6 and TRBJ1-1, with 7 bases lining up with TRBD1. This CDR3 spans 14 amino acids. Per germline, CDR1 SGHDT and CDR2 YYEEEE. With 4 bases clipped from V and 1 base from J, the junction kept 4 bases outside the gene matches. CDR3 DNA: TGTGCCAGCAGCCCCAGGGGGGGGAACACTGAAGCTTTCTTT. It yields the protein CASSPRGGNTEAFF.

The V and J genes are TRBV18 and TRBJ2-7, with TRBD1 as a possible D gene (5 bases). Trimming cost V 2 bases and J 1 base, with 9 bases left between them. Germline CDR1 is KGHSH and CDR2 is LQKENI. The CDR3 runs to 14 residues. Here the CDR3 reads CASSPLPGSYEQYF. CDR3 nucleotides: TGTGCCAGCTCACCATTACCAGGGTCCTACGAGCAGTACTTC.

The rearrangement uses TRBV18 and TRBJ2-1; D remains ambiguous. V gave up 2 bases and J gave up 9 bases, with 11 bases separating them. The germline V gene encodes CDR1 KGHSH and CDR2 LQKENI. This CDR3 region has 13 residues. The CDR3, as DNA: TGTGCCAGCTCACCAAGGGCTAATCGTGAGCAGTTCTTC. It is translated as CASSPRANREQFF.